This TCR beta chain was captured by sequencing in a study of blood T cell repertoires in COVID-19. At the level of the study: Sample material is recorded as cDNA or gDNA derived from T cells, B-cell-depleted T cells, or PBMCs.

The CDR3 contains 14 residues. From germline, CDR1 is MGHRA and CDR2 YSYEKL. V was cut by 2 bases and J by 0 bases, with 5 bases left in between. Cohorts were based on clinical histories the participants reported. Two negative PCRs, clearance, or symptom resolution characterized the recovered Cohort 3 donors. Method: immunoSEQ multiplex PCR; TCRdb's copy keeps in-frame clones and lacks some. The table has about 140,000 clones, approximately 79% seen once. J is TRBJ1-3 and V is TRBV4-1, with D unclear. Material for sequencing was PBMCs or T cells enriched from blood (not recorded which). The sequence was obtained from a woman between 45 and 65 years old who had recovered from COVID-19. The CDR3 DNA sequence: TGCGCCAGCAGCCAACCTAGCTCTGGAAACACCATATATTTT. This translates into CASSQPSSGNTIYF.